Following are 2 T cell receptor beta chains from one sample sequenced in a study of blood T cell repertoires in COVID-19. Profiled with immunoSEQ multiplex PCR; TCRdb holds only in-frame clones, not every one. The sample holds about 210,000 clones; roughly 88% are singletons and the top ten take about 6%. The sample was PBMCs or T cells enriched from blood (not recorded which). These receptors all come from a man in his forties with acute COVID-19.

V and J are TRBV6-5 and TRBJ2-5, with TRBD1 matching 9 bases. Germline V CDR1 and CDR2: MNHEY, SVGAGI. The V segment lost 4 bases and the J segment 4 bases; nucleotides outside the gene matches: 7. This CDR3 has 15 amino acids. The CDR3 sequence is CASSSGTGRGETQYF. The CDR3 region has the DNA TGTGCCAGCAGTTCCGGGACAGGGAGGGGAGAGACCCAGTACTTC.

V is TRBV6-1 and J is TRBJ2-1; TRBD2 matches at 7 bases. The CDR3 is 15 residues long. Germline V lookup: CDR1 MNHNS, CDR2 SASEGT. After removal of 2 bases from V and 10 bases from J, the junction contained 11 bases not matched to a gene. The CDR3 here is CASSESMGGRGEQFF. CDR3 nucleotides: TGTGCCAGCAGTGAATCGATGGGGGGGAGGGGAGAGCAGTTCTTC.